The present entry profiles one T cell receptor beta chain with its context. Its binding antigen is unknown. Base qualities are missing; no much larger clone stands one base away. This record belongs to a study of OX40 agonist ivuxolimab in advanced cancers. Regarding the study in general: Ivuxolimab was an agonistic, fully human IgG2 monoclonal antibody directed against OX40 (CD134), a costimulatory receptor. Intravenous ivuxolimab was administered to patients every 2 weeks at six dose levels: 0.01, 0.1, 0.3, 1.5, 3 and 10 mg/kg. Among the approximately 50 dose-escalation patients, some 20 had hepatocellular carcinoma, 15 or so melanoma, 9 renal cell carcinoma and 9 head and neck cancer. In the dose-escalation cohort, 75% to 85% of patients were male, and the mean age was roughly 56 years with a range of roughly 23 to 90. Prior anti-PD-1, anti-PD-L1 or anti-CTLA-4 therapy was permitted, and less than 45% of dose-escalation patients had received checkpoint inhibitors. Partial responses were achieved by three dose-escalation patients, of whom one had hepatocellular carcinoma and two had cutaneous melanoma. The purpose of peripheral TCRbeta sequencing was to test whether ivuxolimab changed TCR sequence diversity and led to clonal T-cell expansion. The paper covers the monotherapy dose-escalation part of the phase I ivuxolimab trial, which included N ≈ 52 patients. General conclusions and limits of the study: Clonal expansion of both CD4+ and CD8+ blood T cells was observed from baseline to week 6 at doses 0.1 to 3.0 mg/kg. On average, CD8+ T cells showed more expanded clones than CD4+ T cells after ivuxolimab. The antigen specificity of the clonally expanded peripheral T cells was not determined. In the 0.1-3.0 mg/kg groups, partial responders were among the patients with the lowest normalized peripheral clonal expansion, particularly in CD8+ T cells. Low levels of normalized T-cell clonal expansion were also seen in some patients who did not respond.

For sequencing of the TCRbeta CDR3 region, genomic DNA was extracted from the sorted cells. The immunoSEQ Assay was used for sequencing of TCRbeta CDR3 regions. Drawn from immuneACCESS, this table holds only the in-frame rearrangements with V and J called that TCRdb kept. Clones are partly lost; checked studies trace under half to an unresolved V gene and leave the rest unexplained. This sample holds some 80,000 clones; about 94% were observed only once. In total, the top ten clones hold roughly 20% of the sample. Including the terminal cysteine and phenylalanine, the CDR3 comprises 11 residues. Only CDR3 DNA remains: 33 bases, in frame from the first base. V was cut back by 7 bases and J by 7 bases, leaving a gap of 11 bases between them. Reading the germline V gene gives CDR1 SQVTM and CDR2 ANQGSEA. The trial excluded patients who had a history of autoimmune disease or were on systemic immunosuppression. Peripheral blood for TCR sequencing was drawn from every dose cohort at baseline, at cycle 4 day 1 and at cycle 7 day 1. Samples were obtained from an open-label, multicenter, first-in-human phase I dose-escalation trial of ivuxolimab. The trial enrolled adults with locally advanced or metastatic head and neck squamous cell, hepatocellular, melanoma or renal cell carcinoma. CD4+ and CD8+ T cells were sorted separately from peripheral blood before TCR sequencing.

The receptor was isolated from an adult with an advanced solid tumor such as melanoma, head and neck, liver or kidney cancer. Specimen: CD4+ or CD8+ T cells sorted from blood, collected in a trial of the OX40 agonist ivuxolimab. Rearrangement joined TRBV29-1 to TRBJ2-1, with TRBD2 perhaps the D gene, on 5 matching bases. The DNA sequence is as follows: TGCAGCGCCGGACTCTTAAATGAGCAGTTCTTC. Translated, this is CSAGLLNEQFF.